Included here is one TCR beta chain sequence, with context. Its antigen is unknown. The CDR3 length is 15 residues. V was clipped by 4 bases and J by 4 bases; unmatched bases: 3. Germline loops: CDR1 SGHDT, CDR2 YYEEEE. The data are from a study of shared clonotypes between healthy human individuals. Assay used: immunoSEQ multiplex PCR; TCRdb lists only in-frame clones, some missing. There are some 690,000 clones in the sample; 80% to 95% occur only once, and around a third lies in the top ten. Study-level results: Naive subsets typically showed greater estimated richness than memory subsets.

This clonotype was obtained from a man younger than 35 in good health. Some clones in this sample may be carry-over from other donors' samples. The chain links TRBV5-6 to TRBJ1-3; 12 bases fit TRBD1. The specimen was memory CD8+ T cells from PBMCs. Noted subset: CD45RO+ cells pooled with CCR7-negative TemRA cells. The CDR3 DNA reads TGTGCCAGCAGCCCCGGGACAGGGGGCGGAAACACCATATATTTT. Translating it yields CASSPGTGGGNTIYF.